What follows describes a single T cell receptor beta chain. Its target is not known. A 5'RACE reaction primed in the constant segment made cDNA libraries of TCR alpha and TCR beta, and these carried sample barcodes and UMIs. TCRdb reprocessed the 5' RACE reads with MiXCR, giving one entry per CDR3 protein. This table has roughly 200,000 distinct CDR3 sequences, approximately 16% appearing once. This record belongs to a study of T-cell memory formation after mild COVID-19. Study findings and constraints: Later expanders leaned CD4+, whereas day 15 to 85 contracting clones were balanced CD4/CD8.

The V and J ends lost 3 bases and 5 bases respectively, with 7 bases between them. The germline V gene encodes CDR1 GTSNPN and CDR2 SVGIG (reference sequence). The length of the CDR3 is 11 residues. The chain combines TRBV30 with TRBJ2-5; D gene unclear. This clonotype originated in an adult woman who had mild COVID-19 (a few samples of this study predate the infection). Cell type and time point are not known. Source material: PBMCs or a T cell subset sorted from them (not recorded which). CDR3 bases: TGTGCCTGGAGGCAGCCGGAGACCCAGTACTTC. This gives the protein CAWRQPETQYF.